This TCR beta chain was sequenced in a study of T cells in Graves' hyperthyroidism and ophthalmopathy. V was pared by 4 bases and J by 0 bases, with 3 bases of the junction left unmatched. The CDR3 runs to 16 residues. Germline V gene lookup returns CDR1 MNHNS and CDR2 SASEGT. The CDR3 regions of TCR beta were amplified from RNA transcripts. First-round RT-PCR of the TCR CDR3 relied on the HTBI primer set. TCRdb re-analysed the multiplex PCR reads in MiXCR, keeping a single row per CDR3 protein. The table includes roughly 200,000 distinct CDR3 sequences, about 17% detected once. This clonotype showed up many times.

What was sequenced was blood. This sequence was found in a man aged 40-49 years with Graves' hyperthyroidism. The chain recombines TRBV6-1 with TRBJ2-2; TRBD1 matches 9 bases. The CDR3, as DNA: TGTGCCAGCAGTGGGGGGACAGGGTCGAACACCGGGGAGCTGTTTTTT. Protein product: CASSGGTGSNTGELFF.